The rows below give T cell receptor beta chains drawn from one sample of a study of regulatory T cells in long-lasting Graves disease. In TCRdb, the multiplex PCR reads were re-called with MiXCR into one record per CDR3 protein. Of 350,000 to 500,000 distinct CDR3 sequences in the sample, about a sixth were seen once. The same specimen was also included in a second study, on T cells in Graves' hyperthyroidism and ophthalmopathy.

This material consisted of peripheral blood mononuclear cells (PBMCs), taken at new diagnosis, from a patient treated with antithyroid drugs. Receptor source: a woman aged 18-29 years with Graves disease. Each CDR3 is given with its conserved first and last residue. The D gene is left open where the match is weak. Rows give clone size only sometimes, using once, few, many, or a class for an expanded clone.

D gene: TRBD1
V gene: TRBV2
J gene: TRBJ1-1
clone size: NA
CDR3 DNA: TGTGCCAGCAGTGAATACAGGGGGAACACTGAAGCTTTCTTT
CDR3 protein: CASSEYRGNTEAFF

D gene: TRBD2
V gene: TRBV20-1
J gene: TRBJ2-1
clone size: NA
CDR3 DNA: TGCAGTGCTAGAGATTTCACTAGCGGGATGAATGAGCAGTTCTTC
CDR3 protein: CSARDFTSGMNEQFF

D gene: NA
V gene: TRBV27
J gene: TRBJ2-5
clone size: many
CDR3 DNA: TGTGCCAGCAGTTTATGGGGTTCGTCCGAGACCCAGTACTTC
CDR3 protein: CASSLWGSSETQYF

D gene: NA
V gene: TRBV7-9
J gene: TRBJ2-2
clone size: NA
CDR3 DNA: TGTGCCAGCAGCTTCGAAGTGACCGGGGAGCTGTTTTTT
CDR3 protein: CASSFEVTGELFF

D gene: NA
V gene: TRBV28
J gene: TRBJ1-1
clone size: many
CDR3 DNA: TGTGCCAGCAGTTCGTTCGTGAACCGTGACACTGAAGCTTTCTTT
CDR3 protein: CASSSFVNRDTEAFF

D gene: TRBD2
V gene: TRBV19
J gene: TRBJ2-1
clone size: NA
CDR3 DNA: TGTGCCAGTAGTATAATAGCGGGAGGGCCGGGAAATGAGCAGTTCTTC
CDR3 protein: CASSIIAGGPGNEQFF

D gene: TRBD1
V gene: TRBV28
J gene: TRBJ2-7
clone size: many
CDR3 DNA: TGTGCCAGCACGGAACAGGGGGCAACCTACGAGCAGTACTTC
CDR3 protein: CASTEQGATYEQYF

D gene: TRBD1
V gene: TRBV20-1
J gene: TRBJ2-7
clone size: many
CDR3 DNA: TGCAGTGCTAGCACGACAGGGGCCGCCTACGAGCAGTACTTC
CDR3 protein: CSASTTGAAYEQYF

D gene: NA
V gene: TRBV4-3
J gene: TRBJ2-7
clone size: many
CDR3 DNA: TGCGCCAGCAGCCAATATGGCGGACCCTACGAGCAGTACTTC
CDR3 protein: CASSQYGGPYEQYF

D gene: TRBD2
V gene: TRBV28
J gene: TRBJ2-7
clone size: many
CDR3 DNA: TGTGCCAGCAGTATTAGCGGGGTCTCCTACGAGCAGTACTTC
CDR3 protein: CASSISGVSYEQYF

D gene: TRBD2
V gene: TRBV20-1
J gene: TRBJ2-7
clone size: many
CDR3 DNA: TGCAGTGCTAGAGATCAGGTTGCGGGGGTTCTCTACGAGCAGTACTTC
CDR3 protein: CSARDQVAGVLYEQYF

D gene: TRBD1
V gene: TRBV7-6
J gene: TRBJ1-4
clone size: many
CDR3 DNA: TGTGCCAGCAGCTTATTAGGAGGACAGGTGGGAAAACTGTTTTTT
CDR3 protein: CASSLLGGQVGKLFF

D gene: NA
V gene: TRBV5-8
J gene: TRBJ2-2
clone size: NA
CDR3 DNA: TGTGCCAGCAGCCCGGCCAGGGGATTGACCGGGGAGCTGTTTTTT
CDR3 protein: CASSPARGLTGELFF

D gene: TRBD2
V gene: TRBV12-3/TRBV12-4
J gene: TRBJ2-7
clone size: many
CDR3 DNA: TGTGCCAGCAGTTCCGGGACTAGCGGGAGTGAGCAGTACTTC
CDR3 protein: CASSSGTSGSEQYF

D gene: NA
V gene: TRBV7-9
J gene: TRBJ1-5
clone size: NA
CDR3 DNA: TGTGCCAGCAGCTTAGGGGGCCTCCATCAGCCCCAGCATTTT
CDR3 protein: CASSLGGLHQPQHF

D gene: NA
V gene: TRBV7-3
J gene: TRBJ2-7
clone size: few
CDR3 DNA: TGTGCCAGCAGCTTTCGCCCAGGGTCCTACGAGCAGTACTTC
CDR3 protein: CASSFRPGSYEQYF

D gene: TRBD1
V gene: TRBV11-2
J gene: TRBJ2-5
clone size: many
CDR3 DNA: TGTGCCAGCAGCTTAGATTACAGGGGGGAGACCCAGTACTTC
CDR3 protein: CASSLDYRGETQYF

D gene: NA
V gene: TRBV7-8
J gene: TRBJ2-7
clone size: many
CDR3 DNA: TGTGCCAGCAGCTTAACCCCGGGCGAGCAGTACTTC
CDR3 protein: CASSLTPGEQYF

D gene: TRBD2
V gene: TRBV5-1
J gene: TRBJ2-1
clone size: many
CDR3 DNA: TGCGCCAGCAGCCCGGAAATTGGACTAGCGGGCGATGAGCAGTTCTTC
CDR3 protein: CASSPEIGLAGDEQFF

D gene: NA
V gene: TRBV7-2
J gene: TRBJ1-5
clone size: NA
CDR3 DNA: TGTGCCAGCAGCTTAAAAGGTCACAGCAATCAGCCCCAGCATTTT
CDR3 protein: CASSLKGHSNQPQHF

D gene: NA
V gene: TRBV6-2/TRBV6-3
J gene: TRBJ1-1
clone size: few
CDR3 DNA: TGTGCCAGCAGTGATCAATATGGGGGCGGTGAAGCTTTCTTT
CDR3 protein: CASSDQYGGGEAFF

D gene: NA
V gene: TRBV5-1
J gene: TRBJ2-7
clone size: few
CDR3 DNA: TGCGCCAGCAGCTTGGCCCCTCCAAGCGGCGTTTCCTACGAGCAGTACTTC
CDR3 protein: CASSLAPPSGVSYEQYF

D gene: TRBD2
V gene: TRBV5-1
J gene: TRBJ2-7
clone size: few
CDR3 DNA: TGCGCCAGCAGCTTTGCGACTAGCGGGAAAGCCTACGAGCAGTACTTC
CDR3 protein: CASSFATSGKAYEQYF

D gene: NA
V gene: TRBV7-9
J gene: TRBJ1-1
clone size: few
CDR3 DNA: TGTGCCAGCGGAAGGCGACAGGACACTGAAGCTTTCTTT
CDR3 protein: CASGRRQDTEAFF

D gene: NA
V gene: TRBV30
J gene: TRBJ2-5
clone size: NA
CDR3 DNA: TGTGCCTGCGCAGGAACTAGGATGCAAGAGACCCAGTACTTC
CDR3 protein: CACAGTRMQETQYF

D gene: NA
V gene: TRBV12-3/TRBV12-4
J gene: TRBJ1-6
clone size: many
CDR3 DNA: TGTGCCAGCAGGTACAGGGCCAATAATTCACCCCTCCACTTT
CDR3 protein: CASRYRANNSPLHF

D gene: TRBD2
V gene: TRBV27
J gene: TRBJ2-1
clone size: NA
CDR3 DNA: TGTGCCAGCAGCAATCCCGGGACTAGCGGAGCTAATTACAATGAGCAGTTCTTC
CDR3 protein: CASSNPGTSGANYNEQFF

D gene: TRBD2
V gene: TRBV11-2
J gene: TRBJ2-1
clone size: many
CDR3 DNA: TGTGCCAGCAGCTTTCAGGCGGGAGATTGGAGGGGTGAGCAGTTCTTC
CDR3 protein: CASSFQAGDWRGEQFF

D gene: TRBD2
V gene: TRBV20-1
J gene: TRBJ2-5
clone size: few
CDR3 DNA: TGCAGTGCTAGAGGACTAGCGGGACAAGAGACCCAGTACTTC
CDR3 protein: CSARGLAGQETQYF

D gene: TRBD1
V gene: TRBV5-1
J gene: TRBJ2-7
clone size: many
CDR3 DNA: TGCGCCAGCAGCTTGGAGGCAGGACAGGGGCTAGTCGGGCCCTACGAGCAGTACTTC
CDR3 protein: CASSLEAGQGLVGPYEQYF

D gene: NA
V gene: TRBV11-3
J gene: TRBJ2-2
clone size: NA
CDR3 DNA: TGTGCCAGCAGCTTACGGTACCGGGGGAACACCGGGGAGCTGTTTTTT
CDR3 protein: CASSLRYRGNTGELFF

D gene: TRBD2
V gene: TRBV29-1
J gene: TRBJ2-1
clone size: many
CDR3 DNA: TGCAGCGTTGCCCCAGGAAACGGGAGGGACAATGAGCAGTTCTTC
CDR3 protein: CSVAPGNGRDNEQFF

D gene: NA
V gene: TRBV24-1
J gene: TRBJ2-6
clone size: NA
CDR3 DNA: TGTGCCACCAGTGACCGGAGGGGTGGGGCCAACGTCCTGACTTTC
CDR3 protein: CATSDRRGGANVLTF

D gene: TRBD2
V gene: TRBV18
J gene: TRBJ2-5
clone size: NA
CDR3 DNA: TGTGCCAGCTCACCCCTAGCGGGAGAGCAGACCCAGTACTTC
CDR3 protein: CASSPLAGEQTQYF

D gene: TRBD2
V gene: TRBV29-1
J gene: TRBJ2-7
clone size: NA
CDR3 DNA: TGCAGCGTTGAGCCTAGCGGGAAGAAGGAGCAGTACTTC
CDR3 protein: CSVEPSGKKEQYF

D gene: TRBD2
V gene: TRBV6-1
J gene: TRBJ2-7
clone size: NA
CDR3 DNA: TGTGCCAGCAGAAAAAGCGCCGGCGGAGCGGGAGGGGATTTTGGGGAGCAGTACTTC
CDR3 protein: CASRKSAGGAGGDFGEQYF

D gene: TRBD2
V gene: TRBV10-3
J gene: TRBJ2-1
clone size: many
CDR3 DNA: TGTGCCATCAGTTCCGGGACTAGCGGGACCGGGAGGGGAGAGCAGTTCTTC
CDR3 protein: CAISSGTSGTGRGEQFF

D gene: NA
V gene: TRBV11-3
J gene: TRBJ2-7
clone size: few
CDR3 DNA: TGTGCCAGCAGCAAATCCTGGGGTCTCGGCTACGAGCAGTACTTC
CDR3 protein: CASSKSWGLGYEQYF

D gene: TRBD2
V gene: TRBV20-1
J gene: TRBJ2-5
clone size: many
CDR3 DNA: TGCAGTGCTAGAAGGATCTCGGAGCGGGAGGGAGGGGCAGAGACCCAGTACTTC
CDR3 protein: CSARRISEREGGAETQYF